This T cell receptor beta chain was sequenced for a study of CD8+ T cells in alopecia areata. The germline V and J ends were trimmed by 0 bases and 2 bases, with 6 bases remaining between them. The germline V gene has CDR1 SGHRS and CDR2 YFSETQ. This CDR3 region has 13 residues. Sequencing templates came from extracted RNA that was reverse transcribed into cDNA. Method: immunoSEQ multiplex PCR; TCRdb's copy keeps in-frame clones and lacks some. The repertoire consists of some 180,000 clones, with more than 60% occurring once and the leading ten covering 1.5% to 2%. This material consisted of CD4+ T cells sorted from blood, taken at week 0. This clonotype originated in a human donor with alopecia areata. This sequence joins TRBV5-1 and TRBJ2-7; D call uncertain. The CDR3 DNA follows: TGCGCCAGCAGCTTGGCAGACGCCTACGAGCAGTACTTC. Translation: CASSLADAYEQYF.